The 22 T cell receptor beta chains below come from one sample, sequenced in a study of blood T cell repertoires in COVID-19. TCRdb keeps only in-frame clones here, not all; method: immunoSEQ multiplex PCR. The sample contains around 200,000 clones, around four fifths of which appear only once. Specimen: peripheral blood. These receptor sequences come from a woman aged 45-65 years with acute or convalescent COVID-19.

The chain combines TRBV5-6 with TRBJ2-7; the D is unclear. CDR3 length: 13 amino acids. The V gene lost 0 bases and the J gene lost 0 bases, with 4 bases spanning the gap. CDR1 is SGHDT, CDR2 YYEEEE, per germline. CDR3 sequence (DNA): TGTGCCAGCAGCTTGGCCAACTCCTACGAGCAGTACTTC. The encoded protein is CASSLANSYEQYF.

This chain uses TRBV19 with TRBJ2-1; D is ambiguous. The germline V and J ends were trimmed by 2 bases and 6 bases, with 5 bases remaining between them. The CDR3 contains 12 residues. Germline V gene lookup returns CDR1 LNHDA and CDR2 SQIVND (reference sequence). The CDR3 region has the DNA TGTGCCAGTAGTATATCGAGCAATGAGCAGTTCTTC. Translated, it gives CASSISSNEQFF.

This chain joins TRBV19 and TRBJ2-7; TRBD1 is a possible D gene (6 bases). Germline V gene data show CDR1 as LNHDA and CDR2 as SQIVND (reference sequence). The CDR3 runs 14 residues. V shed 0 bases and J shed 2 bases, with 8 bases lying between them. In DNA form, the CDR3 reads TGTGCCAGTAGTATAGAACAGGGCCCCTACGAGCAGTACTTC. It yields the protein CASSIEQGPYEQYF.

The chain links TRBV27 to TRBJ2-2; 7 nucleotides match TRBD2. V shed 4 bases and J 4 bases; nucleotides not matched to a gene: 6. Germline CDR1 MNHEY, CDR2 SMNVEV (reference sequence). CDR3 length: 15 residues. CDR3 nucleotide sequence: TGTGCCAGCAGTTCGGGGGGTACGGGCACCGGGGAGCTGTTTTTT. This encodes CASSSGGTGTGELFF.

The chain carries TRBV5-1 and TRBJ1-6; 7 bases align to TRBD1. This CDR3 spans 13 amino acids. V gave up 4 bases and J gave up 8 bases; unmatched junction bases: 3. Germline V gene sequence: CDR1 SGHRS, CDR2 YFSETQ. This CDR3 is CASSPGTDSPLHF. In nucleotides, the CDR3 is TGCGCCAGCAGCCCCGGGACAGATTCACCCCTCCACTTT.

CDR3: CASSEDGGAGGTEAFF. In DNA, the CDR3 is TGTGCCAGCAGTGAAGACGGGGGGGCGGGTGGCACTGAAGCTTTCTTT. V and J are TRBV6-1 and TRBJ1-1; D is perhaps TRBD1 (6 bases). CDR1 is MNHNS and CDR2 is SASEGT in the germline V gene. Trimming left V 1 base short and J 4 bases short, with 16 bases between. The CDR3 has 16 residues.

This chain links TRBV6-5 with TRBJ2-2, with D possibly being TRBD2 (6 bases). There are 14 residues in the CDR3. Germline values: CDR1 MNHEY, CDR2 SVGAGI. Trimming pared 0 bases from V and 6 bases from J, leaving 8 bases between. CDR3 in DNA: TGTGCCAGCAGTTACTCGGGGGGATCCGGGGAGCTGTTTTTT. This translates into CASSYSGGSGELFF.

The genes are TRBV2 and TRBJ1-2; D not resolved. Deletions cut 5 bases from V and 3 bases from J, with 10 bases between. Germline-derived CDR1 and CDR2 are SNHLY and FYNNEI. This CDR3 has 13 residues. CDR3 protein: CASSQYTYYGYTF. The CDR3 bases are TGTGCCAGCAGTCAATACACATACTATGGCTACACCTTC.

The chain links TRBV6-5 to TRBJ2-2; TRBD2 might be the D (5 bases). The germline V and J ends were trimmed by 8 bases and 0 bases, with 10 bases remaining between them. Germline assignment: CDR1 MNHEY and CDR2 SVGAGI. The length of the CDR3 is 14 residues. CDR3 bases: TGTGCCAGCTTAGCGTTGGCGAACACCGGGGAGCTGTTTTTT. As protein: CASLALANTGELFF.

The count of this clone is one. V is TRBV4-2 and J is TRBJ1-1; 7 bases line up with TRBD1. The germline V gene has CDR1 LGHNA and CDR2 YNFKEQ. Trimming at V came to 4 bases and at J to 1 base, leaving 3 bases not matched to a gene. This CDR3 contains 14 residues. Written as DNA, the CDR3 is TGTGCCAGCAGCCCCCGACAGGGGAACACTGAAGCTTTCTTT. It encodes CASSPRQGNTEAFF.

This sequence joins TRBV28 and TRBJ1-2, with D unresolved. The V end was cut by 4 bases, the J end by 5 bases, with 14 bases between. The CDR3 extends over 14 amino acids. Germline-derived CDR1 and CDR2 are MDHEN and SYDVKM. CDR3 DNA: TGTGCCAGCAGTTCGACGGGAGCGGGGTATGGCTACACCTTC. Amino acids: CASSSTGAGYGYTF.

The chain employs TRBV28 and TRBJ1-2; unclear D gene. CDR1 is MDHEN, CDR2 SYDVKM, per germline. Trimming stripped 6 bases from V and 0 bases from J, with 5 bases between. The CDR3 sequence is 12 residues long. The CDR3 DNA reads as TGTGCCAGCAGGTCAGCTAACTATGGCTACACCTTC. Amino acids: CASRSANYGYTF.

With respect to this clone: Compared with germline, one end of the junction differs, possibly owing to a read error. Additional DNA sequences in this sample encode the identical CDR3. This chain uses TRBV19 with TRBJ2-4, with 11 bases that match TRBD1. This CDR3 has 16 residues. CDR1 LNHDA and CDR2 SQIVND come from the germline V gene (reference sequence). In DNA, the CDR3 is TGTGCCAGTGGACAGGGGGCAAGGGGAGCCAAAAACATTCAATACTTC. This translates into CASGQGARGAKNIQYF. The variable domain in full, with the rest retrieved from reference TRBV19 and TRBJ2-4, is DGGITQSPKYLFRKEGQNVTLSCEQNLNHDAMYWYRQDPGQGLRLIYYSQIVNDFQKGDIAEGYSVSREKKESFPLTVTSAQKNPTAFYLCASGQGARGAKNIQYFGAGTRLSVL.

The chain has TRBV24-1 and TRBJ2-7, with D perhaps TRBD2 (7 bases). Between the trimmed V and J ends, which lost 8 bases and 5 bases, there was a span of 15 bases. The CDR3 loop spans 13 amino acids. Germline V CDR1 and CDR2: KGHDR, SFDVKD. Written as DNA, the CDR3 is TGTGCCACCATGGAGGGGGGGACCAACGAGCAGTACTTC. Amino acid sequence: CATMEGGTNEQYF.

The V gene is TRBV6-5, the J gene TRBJ2-7; possible D gene TRBD1, 6 bases. Trimming stripped 2 bases from V and 4 bases from J, with 12 bases between. This CDR3 is 14 amino acids long. CDR1 MNHEY and CDR2 SVGAGI come from the germline V gene. This CDR3 is CASSYMDRGYEQYF. In DNA, the CDR3 is TGTGCCAGCAGTTACATGGACAGAGGGTACGAGCAGTACTTC.

This clone was recorded a few times. The J gene is TRBJ2-1, the V gene TRBV3-1 (or the pseudogene TRBV3-2); 12 nucleotides align to TRBD2. V lost 0 bases and J lost 10; bases outside the gene matches: 7. The CDR3 contains 16 residues. Germline V gives CDR1 LGHDT, CDR2 YNNKEL (reference sequence). The chain's CDR3 is CASSQELAGGPREQFF. CDR3 in DNA: TGTGCCAGCAGCCAAGAGCTAGCGGGAGGGCCCAGGGAGCAGTTCTTC.

V usage is TRBV24-1 and J usage is TRBJ2-5; D may be TRBD1 (6 bases). With 5 bases removed from V and 4 bases from J, the gap between germline ends came to 16 bases. The CDR3 is 15 residues long. The V gene's germline CDR1 is KGHDR and CDR2 SFDVKD. The chain's CDR3 is CATSVLQGTRETQYF. The CDR3 bases are TGTGCCACCAGTGTGCTCCAGGGGACCCGAGAGACCCAGTACTTC.

This clone was counted between two and nine times. The chain recombines TRBV4-2 with TRBJ1-1; the D is unclear. Germline V CDR1 and CDR2: LGHNA, YNFKEQ. The CDR3 runs to 14 residues. The V end was cut by 0 bases, the J end by 6 bases, with 11 bases between. The CDR3 DNA follows: TGTGCCAGCAGCCAAGACGAGAGGGTGCCTGAAGCTTTCTTT. Translated, it gives CASSQDERVPEAFF.

This clone was seen just once. Other DNA sequences in this specimen translate into the identical CDR3. The J gene is TRBJ1-3, the V gene TRBV5-1; tentative D call: TRBD1 (6 bases). Germline assignment: CDR1 SGHRS and CDR2 YFSETQ. Trimming shortened V by 3 bases and J by 1 base, and 11 bases separated the two germline ends. This CDR3 spans 15 amino acids. CDR3 bases: TGCGCCAGCAGCTGGGAGGGGGGATCTGGAAACACCATATATTTT. Translated, it gives CASSWEGGSGNTIYF.

V is TRBV5-1 and J is TRBJ1-1, with 7 positions matching TRBD1. The CDR3 extends over 15 amino acids. V lost 3 bases, J lost 6 bases, and 11 bases stayed unmatched. CDR1 SGHRS and CDR2 YFSETQ come from the germline V gene. In nucleotides, the CDR3 is TGCGCCAGCAGCTCTAGGACAGGCTCCGGTGCTGAAGCTTTCTTT. Its protein is CASSSRTGSGAEAFF.

The J gene is TRBJ2-7, the V gene TRBV6-5; TRBD2 is a possible D gene (5 bases). Trimming cost V 2 bases and J 2 bases, with 16 bases left between them. Germline V gene lookup returns CDR1 MNHEY and CDR2 SVGAGI. The CDR3 contains 16 residues. CDR3 region: CASSYGPSGPTYEQYF. The DNA for the CDR3 is TGTGCCAGCAGTTACGGGCCCAGCGGACCTACCTACGAGCAGTACTTC.

This clone has a single count. The genes are TRBV6-6 and TRBJ1-6; D unresolved. The germline V gene encodes CDR1 MNHNY and CDR2 SVGAGI (reference sequence). This CDR3 comprises 15 residues. V lost 1 base, J lost 8 bases, and 12 bases lay in between. CDR3 sequence: CASSYFPMRDSPLHF. The CDR3 nucleotides are TGTGCCAGCAGTTACTTTCCTATGCGGGATTCACCCCTCCACTTT.